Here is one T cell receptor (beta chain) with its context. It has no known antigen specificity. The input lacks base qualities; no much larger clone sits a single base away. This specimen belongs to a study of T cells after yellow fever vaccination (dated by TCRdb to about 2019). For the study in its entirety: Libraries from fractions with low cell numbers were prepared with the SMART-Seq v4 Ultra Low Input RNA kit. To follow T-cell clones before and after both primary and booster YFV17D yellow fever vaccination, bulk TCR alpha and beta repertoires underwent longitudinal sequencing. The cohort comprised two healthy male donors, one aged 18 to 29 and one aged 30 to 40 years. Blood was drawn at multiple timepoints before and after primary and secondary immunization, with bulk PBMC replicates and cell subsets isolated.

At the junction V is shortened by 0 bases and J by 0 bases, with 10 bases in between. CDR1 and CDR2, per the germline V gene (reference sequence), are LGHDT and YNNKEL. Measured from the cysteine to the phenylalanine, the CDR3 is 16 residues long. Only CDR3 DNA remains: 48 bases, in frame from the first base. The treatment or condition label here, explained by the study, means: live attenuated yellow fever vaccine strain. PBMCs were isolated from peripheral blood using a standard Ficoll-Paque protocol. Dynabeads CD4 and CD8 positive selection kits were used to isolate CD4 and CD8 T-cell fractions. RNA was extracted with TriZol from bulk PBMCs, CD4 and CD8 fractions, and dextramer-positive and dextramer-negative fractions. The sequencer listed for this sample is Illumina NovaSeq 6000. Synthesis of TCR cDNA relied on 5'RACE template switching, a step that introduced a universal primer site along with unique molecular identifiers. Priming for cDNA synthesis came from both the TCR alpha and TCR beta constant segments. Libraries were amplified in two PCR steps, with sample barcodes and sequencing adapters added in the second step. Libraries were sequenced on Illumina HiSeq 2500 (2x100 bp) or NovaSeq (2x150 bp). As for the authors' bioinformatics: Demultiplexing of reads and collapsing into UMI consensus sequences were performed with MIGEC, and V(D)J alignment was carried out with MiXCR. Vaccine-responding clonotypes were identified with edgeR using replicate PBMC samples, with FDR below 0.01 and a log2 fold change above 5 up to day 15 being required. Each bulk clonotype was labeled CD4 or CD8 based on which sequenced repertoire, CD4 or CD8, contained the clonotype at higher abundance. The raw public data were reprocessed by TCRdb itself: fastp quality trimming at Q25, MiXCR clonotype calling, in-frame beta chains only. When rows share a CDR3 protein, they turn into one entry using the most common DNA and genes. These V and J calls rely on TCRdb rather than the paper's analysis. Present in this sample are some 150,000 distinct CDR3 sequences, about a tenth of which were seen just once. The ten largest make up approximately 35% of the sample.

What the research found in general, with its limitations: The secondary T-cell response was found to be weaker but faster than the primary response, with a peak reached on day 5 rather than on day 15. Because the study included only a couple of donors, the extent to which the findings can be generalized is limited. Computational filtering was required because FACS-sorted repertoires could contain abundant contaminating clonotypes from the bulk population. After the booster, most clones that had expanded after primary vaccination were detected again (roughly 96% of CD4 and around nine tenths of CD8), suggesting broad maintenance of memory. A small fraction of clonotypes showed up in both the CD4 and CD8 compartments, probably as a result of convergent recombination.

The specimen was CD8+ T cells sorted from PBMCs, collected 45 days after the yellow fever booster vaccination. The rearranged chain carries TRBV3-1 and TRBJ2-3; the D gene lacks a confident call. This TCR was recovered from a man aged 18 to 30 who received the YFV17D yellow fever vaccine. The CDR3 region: CASSQDHLVSTDTQYF. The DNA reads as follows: TGTGCCAGCAGCCAAGATCACCTAGTGAGCACAGATACGCAGTATTTT.